This T cell receptor beta chain was retrieved from a study of blood T cell repertoires in COVID-19. About the study: Sources were T cells, B-cell-depleted T cells, or PBMCs; the material itself was cDNA or gDNA.

The V end lost 7 bases, the J end lost 2 bases, and 21 bases lay between the germline ends. The CDR3 consists of 17 residues. Germline CDR1 is SNHLY and CDR2 is FYNNEI. Per the authors' pipeline: Reference gene primer amplification gave estimated nucleated cell counts. Clones were read by immunoSEQ multiplex PCR, and TCRdb kept only the in-frame ones, dropping some. From that table come the V and J calls and clone size; the DNA was used to work out D and trimming. The profile shows around 140,000 clones, around 87% of them singletons. This sequence originates from a middle-aged man with active COVID-19. Sequencing was done on a sample of peripheral blood. The chain employs TRBV2 and TRBJ2-1, with a weak D call TRBD2 (6 bases). The CDR3 is CASIKGPLASPYNEQFF. The DNA for the CDR3 is TGTGCCAGCATAAAGGGCCCACTAGCTAGTCCCTACAATGAGCAGTTCTTC.